This is a list of T cell receptor beta chains from one sample in a study of shared clonotypes between healthy human individuals. Sequenced by immunoSEQ multiplex PCR; TCRdb stores in-frame clones only, minus some. Among about 2.1 million clones, around 93% were seen once, and the ten largest hold about 1.7%. The sequencing input was naive CD8+ T cells from PBMCs. The receptors were gathered from a man between 18 and 35 years old in good health. Some clones in this sample may be carry-over from other donors' samples. Both conserved end residues are part of each CDR3. The D gene is left open where the match is weak. Clone size appears in some rows only: once, few, many, or a class for an expanded clone.

TGTGCCAGCAGCTTGGGCTGGGGCGGGGTCTCTGGCTACACCTTC	CASSLGWGGVSGYTF	-	TRBV5-6	TRBJ1-2	-
TGTGCCAGCAATCCTCAGGGGCCCTACAGCTCCTACAATGAGCAGTTCTTC	CASNPQGPYSSYNEQFF	once	TRBV27	TRBJ2-1	-
TGTGCCAGCAGCCTCCGGGACAGGAACACTGAAGCTTTCTTT	CASSLRDRNTEAFF	few	TRBV7-9	TRBJ1-1	TRBD1
TGCGCCAGCAGCCACCTCGACAGGGGAGCTTCTAACTATGGCTACACCTTC	CASSHLDRGASNYGYTF	few	TRBV4-1	TRBJ1-2	TRBD1
TGTGCCAGTAGTATAGGGCCTTTGGGATTCTTT	CASSIGPLGFF	once	TRBV19	TRBJ1-1	-
TGTGCCAGCAGGGACGGGGTGAGCACTGAAGCTTTCTTT	CASRDGVSTEAFF	-	TRBV28	TRBJ1-1	-
TGTGCCAGCAGCCCAGGGTCTAGAGGCTACACCTTC	CASSPGSRGYTF	-	TRBV5-6	TRBJ1-2	-
TGTGCCAGCAGCTTAGGGGCCTACGAGCAGTACTTC	CASSLGAYEQYF	few	TRBV7-2	TRBJ2-7	-
TGTGCCAGCAGCTTGGCCTCCGGGACAGGGGATGGCTACACCTTC	CASSLASGTGDGYTF	-	TRBV5-8	TRBJ1-2	TRBD1
TGTGCCAGCAGCCCAGGGGGGGGAACAGATACGCAGTATTTT	CASSPGGGTDTQYF	-	TRBV7-7	TRBJ2-3	-
TGTGCCAGTAGCCAGGACAGGGTCTGGAACGAGCAGTACTTC	CASSQDRVWNEQYF	-	TRBV19	TRBJ2-7	TRBD1
TGTGCCAGCAGCCCGTTCCAGGGGACCTACGAGCAGTACTTC	CASSPFQGTYEQYF	-	TRBV7-6	TRBJ2-7	-
TGCAGCGTCAGGGTAGCCGGGGAGCTGTTTTTT	CSVRVAGELFF	-	TRBV29-1	TRBJ2-2	-
TGTGCCAGCAGCTTCTGGGATGCTAGCGGGAGGTACAACAATGAGCAGTTCTTC	CASSFWDASGRYNNEQFF	-	TRBV7-2	TRBJ2-1	TRBD2
TGCGCCAGCAGCCAGACCACAACTAGCGGGATTATCTACGAGCAGTACTTC	CASSQTTTSGIIYEQYF	-	TRBV4-3	TRBJ2-7	TRBD2
TGTGCCTGGACGGGACTCTCGAACACTGAAGCTTTCTTT	CAWTGLSNTEAFF	-	TRBV30	TRBJ1-1	-
TGTGCCAGCAGCTTCCCGACAGAGACTAGCTCCTACGAGCAGTACTTC	CASSFPTETSSYEQYF	-	TRBV7-2	TRBJ2-7	-
TGCGCCAGCAGCCTTTGGACTAGCGGGAACGATGAGCAGTTCTTC	CASSLWTSGNDEQFF	-	TRBV4-1	TRBJ2-1	TRBD2
TGTGCCAGCAGCTTGCGGGGCCCGCTGAACACTGAAGCTTTCTTT	CASSLRGPLNTEAFF	-	TRBV7-2	TRBJ1-1	-
TGCGCCAGCAGTGATCAAGCGGATAGCACAGATACGCAGTATTTT	CASSDQADSTDTQYF	-	TRBV10-1	TRBJ2-3	-
TGTGCCAGCAGCCCACATCTGGACAGGTTTTGGAACACTGAAGCTTTCTTT	CASSPHLDRFWNTEAFF	-	TRBV7-9	TRBJ1-1	TRBD1
TGTGCCAGTAGTAGGGGGACAGCGAATGAAAAACTGTTTTTT	CASSRGTANEKLFF	-	TRBV19	TRBJ1-4	TRBD1
TGCGCCAGCAGCTTGGAGGGGGCGCTGGAGACCCAGTACTTC	CASSLEGALETQYF	-	TRBV5-1	TRBJ2-5	TRBD1
TGTGCCAGCAGTGGTAGGGGACTCTACAATGAGCAGTTCTTC	CASSGRGLYNEQFF	-	TRBV28	TRBJ2-1	-
TGTGCCATCAGTGAGGGGAGGAGCTCCTACGAGCAGTACTTC	CAISEGRSSYEQYF	-	TRBV10-3	TRBJ2-7	-
TGTGCCAGCAGTCCCCTAGAATCGATGGAGACCCAGTACTTC	CASSPLESMETQYF	-	TRBV27	TRBJ2-5	-
TGTGCCAGCAGCTTGAATACAGCCCGGAGTTGGGACAAGGCTAACTATGGCTACACCTTC	CASSLNTARSWDKANYGYTF	-	TRBV7-3	TRBJ1-2	-
TGTGCCAGCAGCCCGAGAGGAATACAGGGTAATGAGCAGTTCTTC	CASSPRGIQGNEQFF	-	TRBV7-3	TRBJ2-1	-
TGTGCCAGCAGTTCCTATTCCGTTCGCTCTGGGGCCAACGTCCTGACTTTC	CASSSYSVRSGANVLTF	-	TRBV6-8	TRBJ2-6	-
TGTGCCAGCAGCTTAGGTTGGGAGGGGGGCACTGAAGCTTTCTTT	CASSLGWEGGTEAFF	-	TRBV7-9	TRBJ1-1	-
TGTGCCAGCAGTCCCCAGACAGGGGGCGACTCCTACGAGCAGTACTTC	CASSPQTGGDSYEQYF	-	TRBV27	TRBJ2-7	TRBD1
TGTGCCAACCATACTACAGGGTACTCGGAGAATGAGCAGTTCTTC	CANHTTGYSENEQFF	-	TRBV6-6	TRBJ2-1	-
TGTGCCTGGAACCCGACGGGGGGCGGTACAGATACGCAGTATTTT	CAWNPTGGGTDTQYF	-	TRBV30	TRBJ2-3	-
TGTGCCATCAGTGAGTGGGGGACTGAGTCCGAGGGGCAGTACTTC	CAISEWGTESEGQYF	-	TRBV10-3	TRBJ2-7	-
TGCGCCAGCAGCCAAGAACGACTTTACTACGAGCAGTACTTC	CASSQERLYYEQYF	-	TRBV4-1	TRBJ2-7	-
TGCAGCGTTCCCGAGGATGGGGGTGGCTACACCTTC	CSVPEDGGGYTF	-	TRBV29-1	TRBJ1-2	-
TGCGCCAGCAGCCAAGGACAGGGCTGGCGCACTGAAGCTTTCTTT	CASSQGQGWRTEAFF	once	TRBV4-3	TRBJ1-1	TRBD1
TGTGCCAGCAGTCCCAACAGGGGCCTTTTGGGCGAGCAGTACTTC	CASSPNRGLLGEQYF	few	TRBV6-5	TRBJ2-7	TRBD1
TGTGCCAGCAGTTTATCTACAGGGGAAAGGTCCTACGAGCAGTACTTC	CASSLSTGERSYEQYF	-	TRBV27	TRBJ2-7	TRBD1
TGTGCCATCAGTGAGTCTTGGACAGGGGTGGCCAAAAACATTCAGTACTTC	CAISESWTGVAKNIQYF	-	TRBV10-3	TRBJ2-4	TRBD1
TGTGCCAGCAGTTACCGGTCTCCTCCAGGCAATCAGCCCCAGCATTTT	CASSYRSPPGNQPQHF	-	TRBV6-6	TRBJ1-5	-
TGCGCCAGCAGCCTTCGAGCGGGAGGGAACACCGGGGAGCTGTTTTTT	CASSLRAGGNTGELFF	-	TRBV4-1	TRBJ2-2	TRBD2
TGTGCCAGCAGTGGGGGGACTGTTTACGAGCAGTACTTC	CASSGGTVYEQYF	-	TRBV6-1	TRBJ2-7	-
TGTGCCAGCAGCTTAATTTTAGAGGAGACCCAGTACTTC	CASSLILEETQYF	-	TRBV7-9	TRBJ2-5	-
TGTGCCAGCAGTTACTCTTTTACAGGGAGCACAGATACGCAGTATTTT	CASSYSFTGSTDTQYF	-	TRBV6-5	TRBJ2-3	-
TGTGCCAGCAGCGATGGGACAGGGGTGGCCTATGGCTACACCTTC	CASSDGTGVAYGYTF	-	TRBV13	TRBJ1-2	TRBD1
TGTGCCAGCACGGGCGGGCAGATGAACACTGAAGCTTTCTTT	CASTGGQMNTEAFF	few	TRBV28	TRBJ1-1	-
TGTGCCAGCAGCTTTGGCAATCAGCCCCAGCATTTT	CASSFGNQPQHF	few	TRBV7-9	TRBJ1-5	-
TGTGCCAGCAGTGGAGGGACAGGACGAAAGGATACGCAGTATTTT	CASSGGTGRKDTQYF	-	TRBV5-6	TRBJ2-3	TRBD1
TGTGCCACCAGCAGAAGGCCTAGCGGGAGGTTAGCAGATACGCAGTATTTT	CATSRRPSGRLADTQYF	-	TRBV15	TRBJ2-3	TRBD2
TGTGCTAGCGCGGGGAGTTTGAGGGATACGCAGTATTTT	CASAGSLRDTQYF	-	TRBV12-5	TRBJ2-3	-
TGTGCCAGCAGACCTGGACTAGTAATCAATGAGCAGTTCTTC	CASRPGLVINEQFF	-	TRBV27	TRBJ2-1	TRBD2
TGTGCCAGCAGCGGGGACAGGGAGAACACCGGGGAGCTGTTTTTT	CASSGDRENTGELFF	-	TRBV2	TRBJ2-2	TRBD1
TGTGCCAGCAGTGAATTGGCCTCTGGAAACACCATATATTTT	CASSELASGNTIYF	-	TRBV6-1	TRBJ1-3	-
TGCGCCAGCGCAGAGTGGGGCAGGGACCTTGAAGCTTTCTTT	CASAEWGRDLEAFF	-	TRBV10-2	TRBJ1-1	-
TGTGCCAGCAGCCCACCCCGGGAGCGGGAGAGTACCGGGGAGCTGTTTTTT	CASSPPRERESTGELFF	-	TRBV28	TRBJ2-2	TRBD2
TGTGCCAGCAGCGTCGAAGCGCGGGACACTGAAGCTTTCTTT	CASSVEARDTEAFF	-	TRBV9	TRBJ1-1	-
TGCAGCGCTACGGGACTAGCGGGTGCCGACTACGAGCAGTACTTC	CSATGLAGADYEQYF	-	TRBV29-1	TRBJ2-7	TRBD2